A single sample gave rise to the 5 T cell receptor beta chains below, sequenced in a study of blood T cells in healthy people across ages (dated by TCRdb to between 2015 and 2016). Libraries came from 5' RACE. The reads were generated on an Illumina HiSeq 2500. A second PCR of roughly 6 to 11 cycles was run with a J-beta primer mix and a sample-barcoded 5' primer. The public reads were run again by TCRdb, first through fastp at Q25 and then through MiXCR, and only productive beta chains were kept. One record per CDR3 amino acid sequence lists the most common genes and DNA. Recorded for this sample are approximately 800,000 distinct CDR3 sequences; under 40% of them occurred a single time. The ten largest clones take up 10% to 15% of the sample. The sequenced material came from blood. These receptor sequences come from a man between 18 and 29 years old in good health.

The J gene is TRBJ2-5, the V gene TRBV20-1; D is perhaps TRBD2 (6 bases). The DNA end is a closer match to TRBJ2-7, so the J assignment may be wrong. Germline lookup yields CDR1 DFQATT and CDR2 SNEGSKA (reference sequence). The CDR3 extends over 15 amino acids. DNA for the CDR3: TGCAGTGCTAGAGGTCCGCTCGGTGGAGGGGACGAGCAGTACTTC. It specifies CSARGPLGGGDEQYF.

This clonotype was seen at least ten times. This chain joins TRBV25-1 and TRBJ1-2, with D perhaps matching TRBD1 (6 bases). V was trimmed by 3 bases and J by 3 bases, leaving 11 bases between them. The germline V gene has CDR1 MGHDK and CDR2 SYGVNS. The CDR3 length is 14 residues. The CDR3 loop reads CASSEIRGDYGYTF. DNA for the CDR3: TGTGCCAGCAGTGAGATCAGGGGAGACTATGGCTACACCTTC.

This chain uses TRBV20-1 with TRBJ2-1; 9 nucleotides align to TRBD2. V gave up 4 bases and J gave up 6 bases; unmatched junction bases: 10. Germline V gene data show CDR1 as DFQATT and CDR2 as SNEGSKA (reference sequence). The CDR3 is 15 amino acids. CDR3 sequence reads: CSAKDRASGINEQFF. The CDR3 DNA is TGCAGTGCTAAAGATAGGGCTAGCGGGATCAATGAGCAGTTCTTC.

This clonotype was observed a few times. The chain recombines TRBV27 with TRBJ2-4; D is undetermined. The V and J ends lost 6 bases and 0 bases respectively, with 6 bases between them. The CDR3 totals 13 residues. Germline V gene data show CDR1 as MNHEY and CDR2 as SMNVEV (reference sequence). CDR3 loop: CASRRRAKNIQYF. CDR3 in DNA: TGTGCCAGCAGGCGGAGAGCCAAAAACATTCAGTACTTC.

This clonotype was seen repeatedly, ten times or more. The rearrangement links TRBV20-1 to TRBJ2-3, with a weak D call TRBD2 (5 bases). The CDR3 is 15 amino acids. V lost 6 bases and J lost 0, with 16 bases in between. CDR1 DFQATT and CDR2 SNEGSKA come from the germline V gene (reference sequence). CDR3 coding DNA: TGCAGTGCCCCCCCAGCGGTCCCTAGCACAGATACGCAGTATTTT. This translates into CSAPPAVPSTDTQYF.